The sequence of this TCR beta chain was determined in a study of T cell responses to AZD1222 COVID-19 vaccine. General study results and limits: Breadth and depth of Spike-specific TCRs rose after two AZD1222 doses. Possibly, clonal diversity was underestimated; donors were largely white British and included more females.

Germline CDR1 SSHAT, CDR2 FNYEAQ (reference sequence). V was pared by 5 bases and J by 0 bases, with 10 bases between. The CDR3 covers 15 residues. This clone has a single count. Its antigen is currently unknown. Here immunoSEQ multiplex PCR was the method, and the copy in TCRdb shows in-frame clones only, minus some. The sample has about 100,000 clones, less than 90% seen once. The sequence derives from an adult in good health. The sample here was peripheral blood, taken on day 0 of AZD1222 vaccination. The chain carries TRBV7-7 and TRBJ1-4; maybe TRBD1 (5 bases). The chain's CDR3 is CASSQGPATNEKLFF. The DNA of the CDR3 is TGTGCCAGCAGCCAGGGACCCGCAACTAATGAAAAACTGTTTTTT.